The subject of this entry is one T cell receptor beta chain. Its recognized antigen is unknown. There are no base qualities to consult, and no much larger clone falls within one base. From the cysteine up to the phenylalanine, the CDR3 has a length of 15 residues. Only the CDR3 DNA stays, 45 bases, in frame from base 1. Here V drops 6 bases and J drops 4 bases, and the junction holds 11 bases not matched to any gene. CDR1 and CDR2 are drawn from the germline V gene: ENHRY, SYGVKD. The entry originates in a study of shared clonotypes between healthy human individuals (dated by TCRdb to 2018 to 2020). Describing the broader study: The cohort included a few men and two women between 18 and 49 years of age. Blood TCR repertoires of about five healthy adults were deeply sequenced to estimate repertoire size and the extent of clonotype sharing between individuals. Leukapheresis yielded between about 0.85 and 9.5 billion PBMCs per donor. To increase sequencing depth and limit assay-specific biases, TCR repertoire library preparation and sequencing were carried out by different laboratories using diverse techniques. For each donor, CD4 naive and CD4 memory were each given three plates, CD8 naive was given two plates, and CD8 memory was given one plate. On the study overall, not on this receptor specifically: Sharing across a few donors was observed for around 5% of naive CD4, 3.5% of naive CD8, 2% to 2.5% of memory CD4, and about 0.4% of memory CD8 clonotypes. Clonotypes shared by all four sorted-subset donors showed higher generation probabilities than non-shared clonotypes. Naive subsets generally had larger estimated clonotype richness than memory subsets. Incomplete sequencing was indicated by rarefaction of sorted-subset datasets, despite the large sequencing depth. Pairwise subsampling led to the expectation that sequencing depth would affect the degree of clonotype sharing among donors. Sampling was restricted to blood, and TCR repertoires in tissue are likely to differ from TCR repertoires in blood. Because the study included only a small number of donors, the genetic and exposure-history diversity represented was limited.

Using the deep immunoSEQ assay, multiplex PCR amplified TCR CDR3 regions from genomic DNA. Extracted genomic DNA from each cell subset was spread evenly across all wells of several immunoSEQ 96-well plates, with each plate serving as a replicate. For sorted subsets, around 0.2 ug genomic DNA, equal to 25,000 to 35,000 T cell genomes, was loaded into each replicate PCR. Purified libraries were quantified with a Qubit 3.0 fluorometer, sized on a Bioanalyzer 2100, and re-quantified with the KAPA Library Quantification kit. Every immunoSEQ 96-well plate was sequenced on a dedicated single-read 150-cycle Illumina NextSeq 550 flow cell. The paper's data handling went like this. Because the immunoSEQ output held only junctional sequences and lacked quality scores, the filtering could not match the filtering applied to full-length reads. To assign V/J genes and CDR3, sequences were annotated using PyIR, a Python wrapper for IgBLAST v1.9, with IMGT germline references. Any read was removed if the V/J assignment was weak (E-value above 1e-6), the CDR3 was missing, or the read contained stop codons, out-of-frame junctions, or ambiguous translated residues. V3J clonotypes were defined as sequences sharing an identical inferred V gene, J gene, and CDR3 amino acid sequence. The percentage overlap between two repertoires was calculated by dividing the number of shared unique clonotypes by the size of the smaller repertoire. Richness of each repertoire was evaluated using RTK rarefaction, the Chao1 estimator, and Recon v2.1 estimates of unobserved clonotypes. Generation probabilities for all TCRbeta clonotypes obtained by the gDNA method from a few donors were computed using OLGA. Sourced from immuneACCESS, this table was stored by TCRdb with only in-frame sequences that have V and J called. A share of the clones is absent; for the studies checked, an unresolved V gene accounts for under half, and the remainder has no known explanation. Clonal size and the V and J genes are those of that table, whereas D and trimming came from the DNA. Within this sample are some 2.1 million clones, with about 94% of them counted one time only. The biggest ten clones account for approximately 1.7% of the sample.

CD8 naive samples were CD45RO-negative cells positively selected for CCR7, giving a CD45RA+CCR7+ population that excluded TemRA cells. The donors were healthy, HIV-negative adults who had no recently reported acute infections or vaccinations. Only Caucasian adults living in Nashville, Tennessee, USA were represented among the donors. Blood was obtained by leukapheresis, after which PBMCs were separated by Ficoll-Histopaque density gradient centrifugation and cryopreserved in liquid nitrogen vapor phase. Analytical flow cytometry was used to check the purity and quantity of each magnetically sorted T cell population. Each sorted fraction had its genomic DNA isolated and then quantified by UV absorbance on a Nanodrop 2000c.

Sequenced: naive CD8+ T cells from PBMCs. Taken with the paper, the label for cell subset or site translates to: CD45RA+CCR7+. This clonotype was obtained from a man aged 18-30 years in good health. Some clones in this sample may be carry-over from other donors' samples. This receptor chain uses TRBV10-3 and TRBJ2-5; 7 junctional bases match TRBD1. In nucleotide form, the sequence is TGTGCCATCAGCCTCGAACTACAGGGGCCAGAGACCCAGTACTTC. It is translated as CAISLELQGPETQYF.